The T cell receptor (beta chain) described here comes from a study of PD-L1 blockade in urothelial cancer (dated by TCRdb to about 2017). Describing the broader study: Therapy was started in about 2014 for all patients, and atezolizumab 1,200 mg was administered intravenously every 3 weeks. About 85% of the 29 patients were males with bladder-origin urothelial cancer, and about 65% of the roughly 30 reported a prior smoking history. Patients had an ECOG performance status of 0 or 1 and had received between 0 and 3 prior chemotherapy regimens. Blood samples were analyzed at two time points: 3 weeks after treatment start (second dose) and 6 weeks after treatment start. Blood samples gave median yields of around 140,000 T cells and some 84,000 unique TCRs, along with a median clonality of around 0.08. The study, an exploratory multi-omic analysis, examined somatic, immune and clinical correlates of response to PD-L1 blockade with atezolizumab in urothelial cancer. Pretreatment tumor samples, along with matched peripheral blood collected serially before and after atezolizumab treatment, underwent TCR sequencing. Durable clinical benefit was defined as progression-free survival longer than 6 months, and TCR features were also tested against progression-free and overall survival. In the same patients, whole exome sequencing and RNA sequencing of pretreatment tumors were performed in addition to TCR sequencing. Durable clinical benefit was achieved by nine patients and was not achieved by 20 patients. Pretreatment blood TCR-seq was available for nearly 30 patients, at least one posttreatment blood collection was obtained for some 25 patients, and tumor TCR-seq was available for some 25 patients. What the authors observed across the whole study: At 3 weeks after the start of treatment, tumor-associated TCR clones in peripheral blood had expanded more in patients with durable benefit (n ≈ 24, p = 0.022). Because the sample size was small (n ≈ 29) and many of the analyses were exploratory, the results are meant to be hypothesis-generating. A pretreatment peripheral blood TCR clonality below the median was linked to improved progression-free and overall survival.

Taken from cysteine to phenylalanine, the CDR3 has 14 residues. Of all the DNA, just the CDR3 is kept, 42 bases in frame from base 1. Relative to germline, V is 0 bases shorter and J is 11 bases shorter, with 16 bases between their ends. From the germline V gene, CDR1 is SGHVS and CDR2 is FNYEAQ. To estimate absolute template abundance from read counts, synthetic TCR analog templates were spiked into each PCR. Using the immunoSEQ assay, TCRbeta CDR3 regions were amplified from genomic DNA with bias-controlled V and J gene primers. Sequencing of rearranged TCRbeta segments was done at approximately 20X coverage. As for the authors' bioinformatics: Sequencing errors were corrected by clustering, and CDR3s were annotated against IMGT so that V, D and J genes could be assigned. Only productive TCRbeta rearrangements were used in downstream analyses, excluding out-of-frame or stop-codon sequences. Clonality was computed as one minus Shannon entropy normalized by the log of the number of unique productive sequences. Fisher's exact test with Benjamini-Hochberg correction, at a threshold of adjusted p below 0.01, was used to find clones that differed between time points or between blood and tumor. The source is immuneACCESS, and TCRdb retained only in-frame sequences with V and J called. Part of the clones is not carried over; for the studies checked, unresolved V genes explain less than half of this, and the remainder is unexplained. The V and J calls and clone size are taken from that table; D and trimming were inferred from the DNA. The sample table contains tens of thousands of clones; only one count was recorded for less than 95% of them. Clones ranked in the top ten supply around 0.9% of the sample.

Regarding this clone: Its recognized antigen is unknown. The record has no base qualities; no much larger clone is one base away.

The time point label of this sample denotes: peripheral blood 6 weeks after treatment start. A total of 29 patients with locally advanced or metastatic urothelial carcinoma, treated at Memorial Sloan Kettering on a trial protocol, made up the cohort. Peripheral blood mononuclear cells were collected pretreatment and during treatment, with between 1 and 8 total time points per patient. The Qiagen DNeasy Blood extraction kit was used to purify genomic DNA from total PBMCs and from tumor samples. PBMCs were collected pretreatment and during treatment, and were isolated and stored as previously described.

The source material was PBMCs, sampled around atezolizumab (anti-PD-L1) treatment. This sequence originates from a woman aged 80 or over with urothelial cancer. Recombination linked TRBV7-6 to TRBJ1-1, with a weak D call of TRBD1 (6 bases match). Read as DNA, the sequence is TGTGCCAGCAGCTTAGCTAGGGGGAGGGGTGAGGCTTTCTTT. The encoded protein is CASSLARGRGEAFF.